The sequence of this T cell receptor beta chain was determined in a study of T cells after somatic rescue of genetic block. Only in-frame clones appear in the TCRdb table, and some are missing; sequencing was by immunoSEQ multiplex PCR. The data contain almost 7,500 clones, 70% to 90% of them seen just once; the ten biggest clones take up 20% to 30%. CDR1 is SQVTM and CDR2 is ANQGSEA in the germline V gene. CDR3 length: 13 amino acids. Unmatched junction bases numbered 9, after V lost 7 bases and J lost 7 bases. Sequenced material: peripheral blood mononuclear cells (PBMCs). This sequence originates from a boy under 18. The J gene is TRBJ2-2, the V gene TRBV29-1, with 7 nucleotides matching TRBD1. CDR3 DNA: TGCAGCGCGACAGGGTGGTATGGCGGGGAGCTGTTTTTT. As protein: CSATGWYGGELFF.